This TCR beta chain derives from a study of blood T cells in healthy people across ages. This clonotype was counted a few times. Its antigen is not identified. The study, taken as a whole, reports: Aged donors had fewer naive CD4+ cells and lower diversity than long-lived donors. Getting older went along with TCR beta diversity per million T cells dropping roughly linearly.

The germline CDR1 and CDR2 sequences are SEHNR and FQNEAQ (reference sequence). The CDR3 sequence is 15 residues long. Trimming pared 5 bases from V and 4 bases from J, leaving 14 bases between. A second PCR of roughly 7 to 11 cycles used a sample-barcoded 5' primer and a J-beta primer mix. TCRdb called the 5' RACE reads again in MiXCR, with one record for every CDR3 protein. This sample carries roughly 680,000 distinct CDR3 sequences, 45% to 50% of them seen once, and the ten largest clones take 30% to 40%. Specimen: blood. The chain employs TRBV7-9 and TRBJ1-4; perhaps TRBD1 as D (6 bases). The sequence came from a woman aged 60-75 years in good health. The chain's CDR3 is CASSVGQPDNEKLFF. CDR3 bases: TGTGCCAGCAGCGTAGGACAGCCCGATAATGAAAAACTGTTTTTT.